The clone carrying this TCR beta chain has ten or more counts. TCRdb called the 5' RACE reads again in MiXCR, with one record for every CDR3 protein. The table shows some 120,000 distinct CDR3 sequences, with 3.2% occurring only once. The sample belongs to a study of neurological immune-mediated disorders. Source material was 2 million unsorted PBMCs, stored at -80 °C in RNAlater. This CDR3 contains 12 residues. Germline V lookup: CDR1 SGHTA, CDR2 FQGNSA. V shed 5 bases and J shed 10 bases, with 14 bases lying between them. This TCR came from a woman aged 25-40 years with multiple sclerosis. V is TRBV7-2 and J is TRBJ1-1, with a weak D call TRBD1 (5 bases). Input material: PBMCs. The CDR3 protein is CASSPGLRGAFF. The CDR3 DNA follows: TGTGCCAGCAGCCCGGGGCTCCGGGGAGCTTTCTTT.